These 24 T cell receptor beta chains share one sample of origin, sequenced in a study of siplizumab effects on memory and regulatory T cells. Libraries were prepared by immunoSEQ multiplex PCR; TCRdb keeps only in-frame clonotypes and omits some of them. Of fewer than 130,000 clones listed, just under 95% are singletons. Specimen: CD4+ T cells sorted from blood. The receptors shown here come from a human donor in good health.

The chain combines TRBV7-2 with TRBJ2-2; either TRBD1 or TRBD2 may fit D (5 bases each). V was clipped by 4 bases and J by 2 bases, with 8 bases between them. There are 14 residues in the CDR3. The V gene's germline CDR1 is SGHTA and CDR2 FQGNSA. CDR3: CASSSGPNTGELFF. The CDR3 DNA sequence: TGTGCCAGCAGCTCGGGACCAAACACCGGGGAGCTGTTTTTT.

CDR3: CASSIITNTGELFF. DNA of the CDR3: TGTGCCAGCTCAATTATTACGAACACCGGGGAGCTGTTTTTT. V and J are TRBV18 and TRBJ2-2, with D unclear. CDR3 length equals 14 residues. The V gene lost 5 bases and the J gene lost 0 bases, with 7 bases spanning the gap. Germline values: CDR1 KGHSH, CDR2 LQKENI.

Turning to this clone: At the DNA level, this CDR3 is encoded by other sequences in the same sample as well. The chain has TRBV7-9 and TRBJ2-3; 10 bases fit TRBD2. This CDR3 has 16 residues. V gave up 1 base and J gave up 4 bases; unmatched junction bases: 5. Germline CDR1 SEHNR, CDR2 FQNEAQ (reference sequence). Here the CDR3 DNA reads TGTGCCAGCAGCTTAGTGTTAGCGGGAGGTGCAGATACGCAGTATTTT. It specifies CASSLVLAGGADTQYF.

This clone was observed a few times. The chain is built from TRBV2 and TRBJ1-2; D unclear. V lost 2 bases and J lost 8, with 9 bases in between. Germline CDR1 is SNHLY and CDR2 is FYNNEI. The CDR3 is 12 amino acids. CDR3: CASSELAGGYTF. DNA of the CDR3: TGTGCCAGCAGTGAATTGGCTGGCGGCTACACCTTC. Complete variable domain (other parts from reference TRBV2 and TRBJ1-2): EPEVTQTPSHQVTQMGQEVILRCVPISNHLYFYWYRQILGQKVEFLVSFYNNEISEKSEIFDDQFSVERPDGSNFTLKIRSTKLEDSAMYFCASSELAGGYTFGSGTRLTVV.

With respect to this clone: Other nucleotide sequences from this sample produce the same CDR3. The chain couples TRBV6-5 to TRBJ2-3, with a weak D call TRBD2 (5 bases). Germline CDR1 and CDR2: MNHEY and SVGAGI. The length of the CDR3 is 15 residues. V gave up 0 bases and J gave up 3 bases, with 10 bases separating them. The CDR3, as DNA: TGTGCCAGCAGTTACTCTGGTAGCGAGACAGATACGCAGTATTTT. Protein: CASSYSGSETDTQYF.

The V call is TRBV5-4, the J call TRBJ1-2; no clear D. The V end was cut by 2 bases, the J end by 2 bases, with 4 bases between. CDR3 size: 12 residues. Germline CDR1 reads SGHNT; CDR2 reads YYREEE (reference sequence). The CDR3 DNA reads as TGTGCCAGCAGCTTTCAGAACTATGGCTACACCTTC. Its protein product is CASSFQNYGYTF.

The rearrangement links TRBV28 to TRBJ1-4, with D hard to call. Trimming removed 3 bases from V and 7 bases from J, with 6 bases in between. Germline-derived CDR1 and CDR2 are MDHEN and SYDVKM. The CDR3 consists of 12 residues. CDR3 residues: CASSFYTEKLFF. DNA for the CDR3: TGTGCCAGCAGTTTCTACACTGAAAAACTGTTTTTT.

The chain employs TRBV7-9 and TRBJ2-1; TRBD2 is a possible D gene (5 bases). The CDR3 has 11 residues. Germline V gene data show CDR1 as SEHNR and CDR2 as FQNEAQ (reference sequence). V was trimmed by 3 bases and J by 9 bases, leaving 6 bases between them. CDR3: CASSFRGEQFF. The CDR3 DNA reads as TGTGCCAGCAGCTTCCGGGGTGAGCAGTTCTTC.

This clone has a single count. This rearrangement joins TRBV23-1 to TRBJ1-6, with 7 bases matching TRBD1. TRBV23-1 qualifies as an ORF whose function is uncertain. The V gene end was trimmed by 3 bases and the J gene end by 6 bases; junction bases not matched to a gene: 8. The CDR3 consists of 16 residues. CDR3 region: CASSHPDRLLNSPLHF. The DNA of the CDR3 is TGCGCCAGCAGTCACCCGGACAGGCTTCTTAATTCACCCCTCCACTTT.

The chain employs TRBV7-9 and TRBJ1-1; perhaps TRBD1 as D (5 bases). The ends were cut back, 3 bases at V and 5 bases at J, with 22 bases in the middle. This CDR3 has 17 amino acids. Germline-derived CDR1 and CDR2 are SEHNR and FQNEAQ (reference sequence). The CDR3, as DNA: TGTGCCAGCAGCTTGGTCTTGAGGGACGAGAGGATGACTGAAGCTTTCTTT. Translation gives CASSLVLRDERMTEAFF.

CDR3 sequence reads: CASSFLNQVTYF. The CDR3 DNA sequence: TGTGCCAGCAGTTTCCTGAATCAGGTGACGTACTTC. This chain uses TRBV27 with TRBJ2-7, with D hard to call. CDR1 MNHEY and CDR2 SMNVEV come from the germline V gene (reference sequence). Trimming pared 3 bases from V and 12 bases from J, leaving 15 bases between. This CDR3 is built from 12 residues.

The rearrangement joins TRBV9 to TRBJ2-7; D gene ambiguous. CDR3 length: 15 amino acids. From germline, CDR1 is SGDLS and CDR2 YYNGEE. V was clipped by 0 bases and J by 4 bases, with 14 bases between them. The CDR3: CASSVDAVVGYEQYF. As DNA, the CDR3 is TGTGCCAGCAGCGTAGACGCGGTGGTAGGATACGAGCAGTACTTC.

V gene TRBV29-1 combines with J gene TRBJ1-5; D is perhaps TRBD1 (5 bases). V was cut by 6 bases and J by 7 bases, with 19 bases left in between. CDR3 length: 14 amino acids. Germline lookup yields CDR1 SQVTM and CDR2 ANQGSEA. The CDR3 DNA reads TGCAGCGTAATTATAGGTGGGGGTGGCCAGCCCCAGCATTTT. Its translation is CSVIIGGGGQPQHF.

A note on this clone: An end of the junction differs from the germline gene, which may be a read error. V is TRBV11-3 and J is TRBJ2-5, with D perhaps TRBD1 or TRBD2 (7 bases each). The CDR3 runs to 14 residues. Germline V gene data show CDR1 as SGHNT and CDR2 as YENEEA. The CDR3 DNA reads TGTGCCAGCAGCCTAGACAGGGAGGGAGAGACCCAGTACTTC. Residues: CASSLDREGETQYF.

V usage is TRBV6-5 and J usage is TRBJ2-7, with D perhaps matching TRBD1 (6 bases). V lost 2 bases to trimming and J lost 3 bases, with 8 bases between them. Germline loops: CDR1 MNHEY, CDR2 SVGAGI. The CDR3 spans 13 residues. This CDR3 reads CASSYNRDYEQYF. CDR3 sequence (DNA): TGTGCCAGCAGTTACAACAGGGACTACGAGCAGTACTTC.

Remarks on this clone: Other DNA sequences of this sample code for an identical CDR3. The chain has TRBV10-3 and TRBJ2-1, with 8 bases matching TRBD2. This CDR3 is 15 amino acids long. V lost 0 bases, J lost 4 bases, and 2 bases stayed unmatched. Germline values: CDR1 ENHRY, CDR2 SYGVKD. CDR3 loop: CAISESSGSYNEQFF. CDR3 coding DNA: TGTGCCATCAGTGAGTCCAGCGGGAGTTACAATGAGCAGTTCTTC.

CDR3 DNA: TGTGCCAGCAGTGATGGGCGGGGGAACACTGAAGCTTTCTTT. This gives the protein CASSDGRGNTEAFF. The chain uses TRBV2 and TRBJ1-1; no reliable D call. The germline V gene has CDR1 SNHLY and CDR2 FYNNEI. This CDR3 has 14 amino acids. Trimming pared 3 bases from V and 1 base from J, leaving 9 bases between.

This sequence joins TRBV10-3 and TRBJ1-2; no clear D. There are 13 residues in the CDR3. Trimming shortened V by 4 bases and J by 2 bases, and 8 bases separated the two germline ends. Looked up from germline, CDR1 is ENHRY and CDR2 is SYGVKD. In nucleotides, the CDR3 is TGTGCCATCAGTGCTGAACGGAACTATGGCTACACCTTC. Translated: CAISAERNYGYTF.

This clone has only one observation. CDR3 region: CASSGTGARYEQFF. Here the CDR3 DNA reads TGTGCCAGCAGTGGGACCGGGGCTAGGTATGAGCAGTTCTTC. The chain recombines TRBV6-5 with TRBJ2-1; D could derive from TRBD1 or TRBD2 (5 bases each). V was clipped by 5 bases and J by 8 bases, with 16 bases between them. The CDR3 is 14 amino acids. Germline V gene lookup returns CDR1 MNHEY and CDR2 SVGAGI.

The rearrangement links TRBV5-4 to TRBJ1-3; D unclear. Trimming cost V 2 bases and J 0 bases, with 6 bases left between them. The CDR3 covers 14 residues. Germline-derived CDR1 and CDR2 are SGHNT and YYREEE (reference sequence). CDR3 amino acids: CASSLGLSGNTIYF. CDR3 nucleotide sequence: TGTGCCAGCAGCTTAGGACTCTCTGGAAACACCATATATTTT.

The V gene is TRBV11-2, the J gene TRBJ1-2, with no clear D. Germline V lookup: CDR1 SGHAT, CDR2 FQNNGV. This CDR3 spans 13 amino acids. With 4 bases removed from V and 8 bases from J, the gap between germline ends came to 14 bases. The DNA of the CDR3 is TGTGCCAGCAGCTCCCACACGGCGGCGGGCTACACCTTC. It codes for CASSSHTAAGYTF.

This chain joins TRBV5-5 and TRBJ2-7; 9 nucleotides match TRBD1. Germline V gives CDR1 SGHKS, CDR2 YYEKEE (reference sequence). The trim removed 0 bases at V and 3 bases at J, leaving 4 bases unmatched. The CDR3 totals 15 residues. The CDR3 reads CASSLVPGQGYEQYF. CDR3 DNA: TGTGCCAGCAGCTTGGTTCCGGGACAGGGCTACGAGCAGTACTTC.

The gene calls are TRBV7-9 and TRBJ2-3; the D is unclear. CDR1 and CDR2 from the germline V gene are SEHNR and FQNEAQ (reference sequence). The CDR3 spans 16 residues. V lost 2 bases, J lost 1 base, and 13 bases lay in between. CDR3: CASSLSVRIGTDTQYF. CDR3 bases: TGTGCCAGCAGCTTATCAGTCCGGATCGGCACAGATACGCAGTATTTT.

V usage is TRBV4-1 and J usage is TRBJ2-7; 7 bases fit TRBD2. J was trimmed by 0 bases and V by 1 base; bases with no gene match: 6. The CDR3 covers 16 residues. The germline gives CDR1 MGHRA, CDR2 YSYEKL. CDR3 loop: CASSQGPGRPSYEQYF. DNA of the CDR3: TGCGCCAGCAGCCAAGGTCCCGGGAGGCCCTCCTACGAGCAGTACTTC.